The 31 T cell receptor beta chains below come from one sample, sequenced in a study of T cells in Graves' hyperthyroidism and ophthalmopathy. Authors of the study amplified TCR beta CDR3 regions from RNA transcripts. First-round RT-PCR with HTBI primers amplified the TCR CDR3 region. TCRdb recomputed calls from the multiplex PCR reads with MiXCR, one row per CDR3 protein. The sample has 530,000 or so distinct CDR3 sequences, around 45% seen once. Material: peripheral blood or thyroid tissue (not recorded which). The receptors were gathered from a woman between 18 and 30 years old with Graves' hyperthyroidism.

Notes on this clonotype: Since a much larger clone is just one base distant, this may be a read error. This sequence joins TRBV6-1 and TRBJ2-7; no definite D call. V was trimmed by 5 bases and J by 3 bases, leaving 17 bases between them. CDR3 length: 15 amino acids. Germline CDR1 is MNHNS and CDR2 is SASEGT. CDR3 nucleotide sequence: TGTGCCAGCAGTTACTACGAGGTCCTCTTCTACGAGCAGTACTTC. Its translation: CASSYYEVLFYEQYF.

In its sample, this clonotype was seen many times. CDR3 sequence reads: CSASWDRYTEAFF. As DNA, the CDR3 is TGCAGTGCTAGTTGGGACAGGTACACTGAAGCTTTCTTT. V usage is TRBV20-1 and J usage is TRBJ1-1, with 8 bases fitting TRBD1. The germline gives CDR1 DFQATT, CDR2 SNEGSKA (reference sequence). This CDR3 is built from 13 residues. The V segment lost 3 bases and the J segment 3 bases; nucleotides outside the gene matches: 3.

The rearrangement links TRBV6-5 to TRBJ1-5; D gene unclear. Trimming shortened V by 6 bases and J by 6 bases, and 15 bases separated the two germline ends. CDR3 length: 14 amino acids. Germline values: CDR1 MNHEY, CDR2 SVGAGI. The CDR3 loop is CASRGPAGSQPQHF. The CDR3 DNA reads as TGTGCCAGCAGAGGACCGGCGGGGTCTCAGCCCCAGCATTTT.

The chain carries TRBV5-1 and TRBJ2-1, with D unresolved. CDR3 length equals 14 residues. The germline V gene encodes CDR1 SGHRS and CDR2 YFSETQ. V lost 7 bases, J lost 9 bases, and 20 bases lay in between. The CDR3 sequence is CASRYFDPDTEQFF. DNA of the CDR3: TGCGCCAGCCGATACTTCGACCCCGACACTGAGCAGTTCTTC.

This chain connects TRBV12-3 or TRBV12-4 to TRBJ2-5, with D tentatively TRBD2 (6 bases). The V gene lost 5 bases and the J gene lost 4 bases, with 17 bases spanning the gap. The length of the CDR3 is 15 residues. The CDR3 is CASSVVRESLETQYF. The CDR3 bases are TGTGCCAGCAGTGTAGTTCGGGAGAGTCTAGAGACCCAGTACTTC.

The rearrangement joins TRBV19 to TRBJ2-3; weak D call: TRBD2 (6 bases). Germline CDR1 LNHDA, CDR2 SQIVND (reference sequence). V dropped 7 bases and J dropped 7 bases, with 21 bases sitting between them. The CDR3 is 15 amino acids. The CDR3 nucleotides are TGTGCCAGTACGGGGAAGGAGGGAGCCATCTATACGCAGTATTTT. Encoded protein: CASTGKEGAIYTQYF.

At least ten counts were recorded for this clonotype. V gene TRBV20-1 combines with J gene TRBJ2-7, with D hard to call. Germline V gene sequence: CDR1 DFQATT, CDR2 SNEGSKA (reference sequence). Trimming pared 2 bases from V and 3 bases from J, leaving 8 bases between. The length of the CDR3 is 12 residues. The CDR3 DNA is TGCAGTGCTAGAAGGGATTTCTACGAGCAGTACTTC. Translated, it gives CSARRDFYEQYF.

To note about this clonotype: The junction and the germline gene differ at one end; a read error may be behind it. The CDR3 DNA reads TGTGCCAGCAGTCCCGGGACGTCGCAAGAGGCCCAGTACTTC. Protein: CASSPGTSQEAQYF. The chain couples TRBV11-2 to TRBJ2-5; D tentatively fits TRBD1 or TRBD2 (5 bases each). This CDR3 has 14 amino acids. CDR1 and CDR2 (germline): SGHAT, FQNNGV.

The table lists this clonotype with many counts. The chain recombines TRBV12-3 or TRBV12-4 with TRBJ2-5, with TRBD1 matching over 11 bases. The J segment lost 5 bases and the V segment lost 2 bases, leaving 7 bases of the junction unmatched. The CDR3 is 16 amino acids. CDR3 DNA: TGTGCCAGCAGTTTATGGGGGACAGGGGGACAGGAGACCCAGTACTTC. Encoded protein: CASSLWGTGGQETQYF.

This clonotype was observed at least ten times. The rearrangement joins TRBV9 to TRBJ2-5; 7 positions match TRBD2. This CDR3 region has 14 residues. The germline V gene has CDR1 SGDLS and CDR2 YYNGEE. V shed 3 bases and J 7 bases; nucleotides not matched to a gene: 9. The CDR3 region has the DNA TGTGCCAGCAGCGATAGCGGGTGGGGGGGGACCCAGTACTTC. This gives the protein CASSDSGWGGTQYF.

This clonotype was recorded many times. The chain recombines TRBV27 with TRBJ1-5, with TRBD1 as a possible D gene (5 bases). The V gene's germline CDR1 is MNHEY and CDR2 SMNVEV (reference sequence). This CDR3 has 16 amino acids. V lost 7 bases and J lost 3, with 19 bases in between. In DNA form, the CDR3 reads TGTGCCAGCACTCCTTGGGGCAGGGCGGACAATCAGCCCCAGCATTTT. Protein: CASTPWGRADNQPQHF.

This clonotype has a single count. CDR3: CASSTLGQQYGYTF. CDR3 nucleotides: TGCGCCAGCAGCACCCTCGGACAGCAATATGGCTACACCTTC. The chain uses TRBV5-1 and TRBJ1-2, with D perhaps TRBD1 (6 bases). This CDR3 region has 14 residues. V was cut by 4 bases and J by 5 bases, with 15 bases left in between. Germline assignment: CDR1 SGHRS and CDR2 YFSETQ.

The chain combines TRBV7-6 with TRBJ2-7, with no clear D. The germline V gene encodes CDR1 SGHVS and CDR2 FNYEAQ. This CDR3 comprises 14 residues. Trimming took 1 base from V and 7 from J, leaving 14 bases between them. The CDR3 region is CASSLEQNTGEQYF. CDR3 in DNA: TGTGCCAGCAGCTTAGAACAGAACACCGGGGAGCAGTACTTC.

The V and J genes are TRBV18 and TRBJ1-1; TRBD1 might be the D (6 bases). Germline V gene lookup returns CDR1 KGHSH and CDR2 LQKENI. This CDR3 has 12 residues. Trimming cost V 4 bases and J 8 bases, with 11 bases left between them. CDR3 nucleotides: TGTGCCAGCTCACAGGACAGACAGGAAGCTTTCTTT. This sequence encodes CASSQDRQEAFF.

There are many counts of this clonotype. The chain employs TRBV6-2 or TRBV6-3 and TRBJ2-5; 7 positions agree with TRBD2. The junction had 8 bases not matched to a gene; V was cut back by 8 bases and J by 5 bases. Germline CDR1 MNHEY, CDR2 SVGEGT. The CDR3 sequence is 13 residues long. CDR3 bases: TGTGCCAGCCGGCGGGAGATGGGGGAGACCCAGTACTTC. Amino acids: CASRREMGETQYF.

This clonotype was seen a few times. The V call is TRBV3-1, the J call TRBJ1-1; TRBD1 agrees at 7 bases. The germline CDR1 and CDR2 sequences are LGHDT and YNNKEL (reference sequence). The ends lost 1 base at V and 5 bases at J; junction bases unmatched: 7. The CDR3 runs to 15 residues. This CDR3 is CASSQGAGGRTEAFF. CDR3 DNA: TGTGCCAGCAGCCAAGGGGCAGGGGGTAGGACTGAAGCTTTCTTT. Using reference TRBV3-1 and TRBJ1-1 for the parts outside the CDR3, the full variable domain is DTAVSQTPKYLVTQMGNDKSIKCEQNLGHDTMYWYKQDSKKFLKIMFSYNNKELIINETVPNRFSPKSPDKAHLNLHINSLELGDSAVYFCASSQGAGGRTEAFFGQGTRLTVV.

This clonotype was seen many times. V usage is TRBV29-1 and J usage is TRBJ1-2; the D is unclear. The germline V gene encodes CDR1 SQVTM and CDR2 ANQGSEA. The ends were cut back, 2 bases at V and 3 bases at J, with 13 bases in the middle. This CDR3 has 14 amino acids. The chain's CDR3 is CSVERPEDYYGYTF. As DNA, the CDR3 is TGCAGCGTTGAACGCCCGGAGGACTACTATGGCTACACCTTC.

A remark on this clonotype: Since a much larger clone is just one base distant, this may be a read error. The chain carries TRBV6-1 and TRBJ2-7; D is possibly TRBD2 (6 bases). Germline loops: CDR1 MNHNS, CDR2 SASEGT. CDR3 length: 14 amino acids. V gave up 8 bases and J gave up 9 bases, with 23 bases separating them. The CDR3, as DNA: TGTGCCAGCCGAATAGCTGGTTCGGGGGACGGGCAGTACTTC. It yields the protein CASRIAGSGDGQYF.

The chain has TRBV5-1 and TRBJ2-7, with a possible D match to TRBD2 (5 bases). Germline CDR1 and CDR2: SGHRS and YFSETQ. V was pared by 5 bases and J by 7 bases, with 13 bases between. This CDR3 has 12 residues. The CDR3 region is CASRDTGMEQYF. The DNA of the CDR3 is TGCGCCAGCAGAGATACCGGGATGGAGCAGTACTTC.

A note on this clonotype: A junction end diverges from the germline sequence, so it may reflect a read error. This chain uses TRBV7-7 with TRBJ1-5; the match to TRBD1 covers 10 bases. The CDR3 runs 15 residues. CDR1 SSHAT and CDR2 FNYEAQ come from the germline V gene (reference sequence). CDR3 sequence reads: CASSSQTGGNQPQHF. The DNA for the CDR3 is TGTGCCAGCAGCTCCCAGACAGGGGGCAACCAGCCCCAGCATTTT.

This chain joins TRBV15 and TRBJ2-1; D perhaps matches TRBD1 (6 bases). The V end lost 4 bases, the J end lost 0 bases, and 13 bases lay between the germline ends. CDR1 LNHNV and CDR2 YYDKDF come from the germline V gene (reference sequence). This CDR3 contains 16 residues. Written as DNA, the CDR3 is TGTGCCACCAGCAACCTGGGGGACACCTCCTACAATGAGCAGTTCTTC. It yields the protein CATSNLGDTSYNEQFF.

This chain uses TRBV7-2 with TRBJ2-7; D uncertain. In germline, CDR1 is SGHTA, CDR2 FQGNSA. The ends were cut back, 8 bases at V and 1 base at J, with 12 bases in the middle. The CDR3 runs 13 residues. DNA for the CDR3: TGTGCCAGCTCAATAAGCGTATCCTACGAGCAGTACTTC. This encodes CASSISVSYEQYF. Looking up the rest from reference TRBV7-2 and TRBJ2-7 gives the full variable domain: GAGVSQSPSNKVTEKGKDVELRCDPISGHTALYWYRQSLGQGLEFLIYFQGNSAPDKSGLPSDRFSAERTGGSVSTLTIQRTQQEDSAVYLCASSISVSYEQYFGPGTRLTVT.

The V call is TRBV2, the J call TRBJ1-1; D possibly corresponds to TRBD1 (5 bases). In germline, CDR1 is SNHLY, CDR2 FYNNEI. V lost 7 bases and J lost 2, with 14 bases in between. CDR3 length: 14 amino acids. CDR3 region: CASTISGPNTEAFF. The DNA for the CDR3 is TGTGCCAGCACTATATCGGGGCCCAACACTGAAGCTTTCTTT.

The sample holds one count of this clonotype. V usage is TRBV24-1 and J usage is TRBJ1-1, with 7 bases that match TRBD1. This CDR3 comprises 15 residues. J lost 3 bases, V lost 3 bases, and 6 bases had no gene match. The germline V gene encodes CDR1 KGHDR and CDR2 SFDVKD. CDR3: CATSDSRQGDTEAFF. CDR3 in DNA: TGTGCCACCAGTGATAGCCGACAGGGAGACACTGAAGCTTTCTTT.

In regard to this clonotype: A junction boundary mismatches the germline segment, possibly from a read error. V usage is TRBV10-3 and J usage is TRBJ2-5, with D possibly being TRBD1 or TRBD2 (6 bases each). CDR1 and CDR2 (germline): ENHRY, SYGVKD. The CDR3 consists of 14 residues. The CDR3 DNA is TGTGCCAGCAGTGAAGGGGGGAAGGAGGAGACCCAGTACTTC. This gives the protein CASSEGGKEETQYF.

This clonotype was seen at least ten times. V gene TRBV11-2 combines with J gene TRBJ2-2; D not resolved. This CDR3 spans 14 amino acids. Trimming cost V 3 bases and J 4 bases, with 9 bases left between them. The germline V gene encodes CDR1 SGHAT and CDR2 FQNNGV. The CDR3 here is CASSFLWGTGELFF. The DNA of the CDR3 is TGTGCCAGCAGCTTTTTGTGGGGCACCGGGGAGCTGTTTTTT.

This clonotype turned up a few times. V gene TRBV30 combines with J gene TRBJ2-6; weak D call: TRBD2 (5 bases). Germline loops: CDR1 GTSNPN, CDR2 SVGIG (reference sequence). CDR3 length: 14 amino acids. The ends were cut back, 2 bases at V and 2 bases at J, with 7 bases in the middle. CDR3 protein: CAWSPGAGANVLTF. The CDR3, as DNA: TGTGCCTGGAGTCCCGGGGCTGGGGCCAACGTCCTGACTTTC.

This clonotype was detected many times. V gene TRBV20-1 combines with J gene TRBJ2-5, with 10 bases aligning to TRBD1. The V gene's germline CDR1 is DFQATT and CDR2 SNEGSKA (reference sequence). Losses at the gene ends were 6 bases for V and 8 bases for J; bases not matched to a gene: 12. The CDR3 sequence is 14 residues long. CDR3 protein: CSAWGQGILGTQYF. The CDR3, as DNA: TGCAGTGCCTGGGGACAGGGGATCTTGGGAACCCAGTACTTC.

The sample holds many counts of this clonotype. The chain joins TRBV20-1 to TRBJ2-7; a weak D match, TRBD1 (6 bases). CDR3 size: 14 residues. CDR1 and CDR2 (germline): DFQATT, SNEGSKA (reference sequence). V lost 6 bases, J lost 2 bases, and 17 bases lay in between. CDR3 protein: CSAPRSQGPYEQYF. The CDR3, as DNA: TGCAGTGCGCCAAGGTCACAGGGACCCTACGAGCAGTACTTC.

The chain recombines TRBV24-1 with TRBJ2-7; D perhaps matches TRBD2 (6 bases). This CDR3 spans 15 amino acids. Trimming removed 7 bases from V and 4 bases from J, with 19 bases in between. Germline V gene data show CDR1 as KGHDR and CDR2 as SFDVKD. The CDR3 reads CATSPLRDLEYEQYF. For the CDR3, the DNA is TGTGCCACCAGCCCCCTGCGGGACCTCGAGTACGAGCAGTACTTC.

The table lists this clonotype with a count of one. The chain combines TRBV20-1 with TRBJ1-5; unclear D gene. This CDR3 region has 12 residues. Trimming stripped 5 bases from V and 2 bases from J, with 7 bases between. The V gene's germline CDR1 is DFQATT and CDR2 SNEGSKA (reference sequence). The chain's CDR3 is CSAVKGNQPQHF. DNA for the CDR3: TGCAGTGCTGTCAAGGGCAATCAGCCCCAGCATTTT.